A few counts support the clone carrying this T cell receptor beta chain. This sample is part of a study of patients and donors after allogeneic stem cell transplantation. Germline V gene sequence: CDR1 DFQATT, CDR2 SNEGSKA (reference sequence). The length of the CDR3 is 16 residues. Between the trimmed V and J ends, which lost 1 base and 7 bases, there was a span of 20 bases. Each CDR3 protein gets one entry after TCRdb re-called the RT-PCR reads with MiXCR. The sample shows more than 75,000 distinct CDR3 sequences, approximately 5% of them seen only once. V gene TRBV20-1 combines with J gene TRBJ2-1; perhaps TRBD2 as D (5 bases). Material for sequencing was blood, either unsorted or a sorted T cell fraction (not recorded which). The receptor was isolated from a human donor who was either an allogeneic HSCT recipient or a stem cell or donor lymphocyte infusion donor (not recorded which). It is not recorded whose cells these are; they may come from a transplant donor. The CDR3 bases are TGCAGTGCTAGAGGGCATCAGGACTCTGTCTGGAATGAGCAGTTCTTC. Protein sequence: CSARGHQDSVWNEQFF.